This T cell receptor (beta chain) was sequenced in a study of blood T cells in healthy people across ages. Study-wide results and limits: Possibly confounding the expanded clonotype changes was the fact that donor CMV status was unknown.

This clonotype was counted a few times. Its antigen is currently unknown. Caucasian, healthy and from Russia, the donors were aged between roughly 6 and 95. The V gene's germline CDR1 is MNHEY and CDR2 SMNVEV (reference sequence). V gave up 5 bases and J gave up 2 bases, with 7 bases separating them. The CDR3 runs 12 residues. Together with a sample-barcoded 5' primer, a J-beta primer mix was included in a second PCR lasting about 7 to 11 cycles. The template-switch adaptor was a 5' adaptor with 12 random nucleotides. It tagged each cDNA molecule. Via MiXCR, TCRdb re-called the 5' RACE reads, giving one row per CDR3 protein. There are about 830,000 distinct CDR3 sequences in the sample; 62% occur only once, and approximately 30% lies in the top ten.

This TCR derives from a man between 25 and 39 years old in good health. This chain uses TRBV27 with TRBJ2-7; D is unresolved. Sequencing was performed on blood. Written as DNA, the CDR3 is TGTGCCAGCAGTGGGCCCACCTACGAGCAGTACTTC. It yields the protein CASSGPTYEQYF.